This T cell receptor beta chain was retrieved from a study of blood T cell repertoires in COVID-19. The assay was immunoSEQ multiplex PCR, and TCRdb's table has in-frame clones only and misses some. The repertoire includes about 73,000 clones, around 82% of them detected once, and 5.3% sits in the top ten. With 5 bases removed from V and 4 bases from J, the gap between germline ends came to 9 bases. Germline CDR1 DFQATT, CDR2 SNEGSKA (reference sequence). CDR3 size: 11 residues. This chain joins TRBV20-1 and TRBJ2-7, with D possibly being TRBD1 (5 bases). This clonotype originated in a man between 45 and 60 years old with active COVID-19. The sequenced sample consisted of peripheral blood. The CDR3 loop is CSAGRDYEQYF. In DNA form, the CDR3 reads TGCAGTGCTGGCAGGGATTACGAGCAGTACTTC.